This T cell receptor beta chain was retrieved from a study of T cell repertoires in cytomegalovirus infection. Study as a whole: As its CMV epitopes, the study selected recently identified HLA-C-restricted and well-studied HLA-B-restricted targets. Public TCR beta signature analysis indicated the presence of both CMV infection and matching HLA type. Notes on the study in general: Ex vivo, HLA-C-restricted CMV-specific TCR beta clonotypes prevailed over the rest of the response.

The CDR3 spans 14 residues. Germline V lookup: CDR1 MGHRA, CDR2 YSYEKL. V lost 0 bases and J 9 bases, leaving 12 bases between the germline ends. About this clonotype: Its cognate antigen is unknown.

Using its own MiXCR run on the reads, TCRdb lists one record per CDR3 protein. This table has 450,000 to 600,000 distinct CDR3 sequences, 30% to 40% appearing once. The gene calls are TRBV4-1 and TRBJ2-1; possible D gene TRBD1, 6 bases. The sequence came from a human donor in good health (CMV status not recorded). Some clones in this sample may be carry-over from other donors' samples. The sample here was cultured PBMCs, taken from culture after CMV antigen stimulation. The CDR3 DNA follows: TGCGCCAGCAGCCAAGACACAGGGCGTCCTGAGCAGTTCTTC. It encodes CASSQDTGRPEQFF.